This T cell receptor beta chain is from a study of Ad26.COV2.S vaccination and SARS-CoV-2 variants (dated by TCRdb to the early 2020s). At the level of the whole study: Vaccine-arm donors were drawn from COV1001, a multicentre, randomized, double-blind, placebo-controlled phase I-IIa trial of Ad26.COV2.S in healthy adults. Dosing of Ad26.COV2.S was intramuscular, at either 5x10^10 or 1x10^11 viral particles, delivered as one shot or as two shots spaced 56 days apart. TCRbeta repertoire sequencing was used to assess the specificity and breadth of SARS-CoV-2-reactive T cell receptors after Ad26.COV2.S vaccination. The TCR-sequenced set comprised around 32 samples: approximately 20 Ad26.COV2.S vaccine recipients, 5 placebo recipients and 8 SARS-CoV-2 convalescent individuals. Trial participants were randomized into five groups of five, in which low-dose or high-dose Ad26.COV2.S was given once or twice, or placebo was given on both occasions. Investigators did not know the trial group allocation while performing experiments and assessing outcomes. Study-wide conclusions, independent of this receptor: It was noted by the authors that total T cell responses may have been underestimated by the TCR breadth and depth analyses. Substantial breadth of spike-specific CD8+ and CD4+ T cell responses was reported after vaccination. Vaccine and placebo recipients had similar non-spike TCR breadth, a finding consistent with the vaccine containing only spike. The study was not powered to compare responses between vaccine doses or regimens. Ad26.COV2.S recipients had higher spike-specific TCR breadth than placebo recipients (P = 0.0014).

From cysteine to phenylalanine, the CDR3 is 16 amino acids long. CDR3 DNA is the only sequence kept; it has 48 bases, read in frame from the first base. After removal of 7 bases from V and 3 bases from J, the junction retains 7 bases not matched to a gene. The germline V gene provides CDR1 MDHEN and CDR2 SYDVKM. According to the study, the label for this sample's treatment or condition signals: roughly 18 received Ad26.COV2.S at low or high dose, single or two shots; 5 received placebo; per-sample allocation not given. Repertoires of vaccine and placebo recipients were sequenced from samples collected on day 63 after the first injection. In Cohort 1b, roughly 26 adults aged 18-55 years were enrolled at a single site in Boston, USA, between 29 July and 7 August 2020. As a vaccine, Ad26.COV2.S was a replication-incompetent adenovirus type 26 vector that expressed a prefusion-stabilized SARS-CoV-2 spike protein derived from the original Wuhan strain.

The immunoSEQ Assay was used to sequence TCRbeta CDR3 regions. After extraction, genomic DNA underwent amplification by bias-controlled multiplex PCR, followed by high-throughput sequencing. The paper's data handling went like this. To quantify the absolute abundance of every unique TCRbeta CDR3 region, sequences were collapsed and filtered. T cell fraction was estimated by normalizing TCRbeta template counts to usable DNA, with usable DNA measured through amplification of reference genes found in all nucleated cells. Repertoire TCRs were annotated as SARS-CoV-2-specific when V gene, CDR3 amino acid sequence and J gene were exactly matched to a known reactive TCR set. The reference SARS-CoV-2 TCR set was derived from MIRA and filtered for enrichment in COVID-19-positive ImmuneCODE repertoires, a step that removed public or cross-reactive TCRs. Using the MIRA antigens, annotated TCRs were further analysed by specific ORF or by position within an ORF. Depth was the summed frequency of annotated unique rearrangements, while breadth was defined as annotated unique rearrangements over total unique productive rearrangements. Two-sided Wilcoxon rank-sum tests were used to compare TCR breadth between groups. TCRdb carries this immuneACCESS record with in-frame sequences only. Its versions omit some clonotypes, under half of them owing to an unresolved V gene in the studies checked, with the rest unexplained. V and J calls and clone size are as listed in that table; D and trimming were resolved from the DNA. This sample holds a few hundred thousand clones; 90% were observed only once. About 12% of the sample rests with the top ten.

Note on this clone: Its target antigen remains unknown. Base qualities are not recorded, but no much larger clone differs from it by a single base.

The source was peripheral blood, collected in a trial of Ad26.COV2.S vaccine versus placebo. The sequence derives from a person aged 18-60 years who received the Ad26.COV2.S COVID-19 vaccine or a placebo. The rearranged chain carries TRBV28 and TRBJ1-4, with 11 central nucleotides matching TRBD1. The DNA sequence is given as TGTGCCAGCACCCAAGGGGGACAGGGGGCTAATGAAAAACTGTTTTTT. It translates as CASTQGGQGANEKLFF.